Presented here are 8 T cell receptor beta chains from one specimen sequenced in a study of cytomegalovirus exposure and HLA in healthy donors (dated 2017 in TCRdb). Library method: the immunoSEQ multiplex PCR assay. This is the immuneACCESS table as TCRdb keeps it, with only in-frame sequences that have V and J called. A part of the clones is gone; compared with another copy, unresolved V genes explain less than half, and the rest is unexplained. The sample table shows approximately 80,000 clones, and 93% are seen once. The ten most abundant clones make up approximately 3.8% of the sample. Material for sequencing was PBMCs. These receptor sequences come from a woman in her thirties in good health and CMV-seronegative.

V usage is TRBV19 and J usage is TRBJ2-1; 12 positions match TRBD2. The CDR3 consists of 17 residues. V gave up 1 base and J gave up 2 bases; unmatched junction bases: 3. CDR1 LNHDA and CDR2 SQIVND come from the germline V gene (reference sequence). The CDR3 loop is CASSIGLAGVTYNEQFF. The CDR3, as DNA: TGTGCCAGTAGTATAGGACTAGCGGGGGTCACCTACAATGAGCAGTTCTTC.

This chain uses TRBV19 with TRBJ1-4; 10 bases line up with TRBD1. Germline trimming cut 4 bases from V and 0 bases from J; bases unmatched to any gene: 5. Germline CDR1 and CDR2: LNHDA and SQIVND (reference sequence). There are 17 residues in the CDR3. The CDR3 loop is CASSSRDRGATNEKLFF. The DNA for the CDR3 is TGTGCCAGTAGTAGCCGGGACAGGGGCGCAACTAATGAAAAACTGTTTTTT.

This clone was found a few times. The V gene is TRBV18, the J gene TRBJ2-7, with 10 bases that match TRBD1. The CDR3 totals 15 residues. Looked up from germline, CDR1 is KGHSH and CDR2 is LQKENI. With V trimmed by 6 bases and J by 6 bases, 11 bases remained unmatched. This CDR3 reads CASSPGDRGIGEQYF. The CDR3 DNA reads TGTGCCAGCTCTCCAGGGGACAGGGGTATTGGCGAGCAGTACTTC. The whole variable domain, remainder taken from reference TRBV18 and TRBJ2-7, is NAGVMQNPRHLVRRRGQEARLRCSPMKGHSHVYWYRQLPEEGLKFMVYLQKENIIDESGMPKERFSAEFPKEGPSILRIQQVVRGDSAAYFCASSPGDRGIGEQYFGPGTRLTVT.

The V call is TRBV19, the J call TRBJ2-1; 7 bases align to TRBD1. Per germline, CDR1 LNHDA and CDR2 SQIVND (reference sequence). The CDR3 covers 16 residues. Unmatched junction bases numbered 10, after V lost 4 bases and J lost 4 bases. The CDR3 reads CASSKRQGISYNEQFF. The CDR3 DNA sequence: TGTGCCAGTAGTAAGCGACAGGGAATTTCATACAATGAGCAGTTCTTC.

DNA of the CDR3: TGCGCCAGCAGCCCGGTGGGGCGGGGGGGCCCCTACAATGAGCAGTTCTTC. As protein: CASSPVGRGGPYNEQFF. This sequence joins TRBV5-1 and TRBJ2-1, with 9 positions matching TRBD2. The CDR3 has 17 amino acids. The V gene's germline CDR1 is SGHRS and CDR2 YFSETQ. V dropped 4 bases and J dropped 2; count of bases not matched to a gene: 10. The full variable domain, its missing parts supplied by reference TRBV5-1 and TRBJ2-1, is KAGVTQTPRYLIKTRGQQVTLSCSPISGHRSVSWYQQTPGQGLQFLFEYFSETQRNKGNFPGRFSGRQFSNSRSEMNVSTLELGDSALYLCASSPVGRGGPYNEQFFGPGTRLTVL.

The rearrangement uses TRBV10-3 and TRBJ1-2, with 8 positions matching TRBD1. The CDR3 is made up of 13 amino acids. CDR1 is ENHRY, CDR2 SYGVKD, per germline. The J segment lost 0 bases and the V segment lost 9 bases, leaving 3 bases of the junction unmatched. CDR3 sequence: CAIQGAPNYGYTF. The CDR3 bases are TGTGCCATTCAGGGGGCGCCTAACTATGGCTACACCTTC.

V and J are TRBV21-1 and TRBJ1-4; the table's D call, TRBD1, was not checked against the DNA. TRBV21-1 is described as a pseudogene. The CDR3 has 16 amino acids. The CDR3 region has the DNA TGTGCCAGCAGCAAAGGGGGTGCAGGGGCTAATGAAAAACTGTTTTTT. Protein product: CASSKGGAGANEKLFF.

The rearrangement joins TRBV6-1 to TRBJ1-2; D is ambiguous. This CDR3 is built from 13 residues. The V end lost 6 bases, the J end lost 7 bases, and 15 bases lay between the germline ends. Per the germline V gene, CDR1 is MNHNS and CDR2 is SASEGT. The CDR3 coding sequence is TGTGCCAGCAGGGGCCTCTATGTGTCTGGCTACACCTTC. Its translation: CASRGLYVSGYTF.